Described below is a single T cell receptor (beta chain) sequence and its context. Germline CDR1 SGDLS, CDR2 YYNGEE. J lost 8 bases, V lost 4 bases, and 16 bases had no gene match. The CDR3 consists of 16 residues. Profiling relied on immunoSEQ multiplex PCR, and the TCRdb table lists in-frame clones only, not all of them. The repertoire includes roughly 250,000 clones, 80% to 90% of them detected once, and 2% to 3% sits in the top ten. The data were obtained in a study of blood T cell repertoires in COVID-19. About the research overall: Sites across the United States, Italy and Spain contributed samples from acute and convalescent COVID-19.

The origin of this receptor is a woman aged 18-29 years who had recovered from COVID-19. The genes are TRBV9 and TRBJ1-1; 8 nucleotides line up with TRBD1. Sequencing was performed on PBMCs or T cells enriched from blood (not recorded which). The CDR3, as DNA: TGTGCCAGCAGCAGAAATCCGGGACAGGTCATTGCCGAAGCTTTCTTT. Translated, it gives CASSRNPGQVIAEAFF.